This TCR beta chain was observed in a study of technical replicates of blood from four donors (TCRdb year 2017). Receptors were amplified or captured by the immunoSEQ multiplex PCR assay. TCRdb carries this immuneACCESS record with in-frame sequences only. Its versions omit some clonotypes, under half of them owing to an unresolved V gene in the studies checked, with the rest unexplained. The sample table shows around 97,000 clones, and roughly 95% are seen once. Of the sample, approximately 0.38% falls within the top ten clones. In regard to this clone: Its antigen remains undetermined. Per-base qualities were not stored, and no clone one base away is much larger.

There are 14 amino acids in the CDR3, from cysteine to phenylalanine inclusive. Only the CDR3 part of the read is kept: 42 bases, read in frame from the first base. V trim: 3 bases; J trim: 2 bases; unmatched bases: 4. For CDR1 and CDR2, the germline V gene lists MNHEY and SVGAGI. This TCR was recovered from a human donor in good health. The sequence is built from TRBV6-5 and TRBJ2-7; the central 7 bases match TRBD2. The specimen sequenced was T cells isolated from PBMCs. The DNA sequence is as follows: TGTGCCAGCAGTTATTTCGCGGGAGCCTACGAGCAGTACTTC. This codes for CASSYFAGAYEQYF.